This TCR beta chain was recorded in a study of blood T cell repertoires in COVID-19. About the research overall: Samples of COVID-19 (acute and convalescent) were obtained from the United States, Italy and Spain. PBMCs, B-cell-depleted T cells, or T cells were the source of the cDNA or gDNA that made up the material.

Methods used by the authors: The assay estimated nucleated cells by amplifying reference gene primers. Profiling relied on immunoSEQ multiplex PCR, and the TCRdb table lists in-frame clones only, not all of them. Clonal size and the V and J genes are those of that table, whereas D and trimming came from the DNA. The table includes about 53,000 clones, about nine tenths detected once. Worth noting for this clone: Germline and junction disagree at one end, which may indicate a read error.

The CDR3 contains 16 residues. Germline CDR1 SSHAT, CDR2 FNYEAQ (reference sequence). Material: peripheral blood. The V and J genes are TRBV7-7 and TRBJ2-4, with D maybe TRBD2 (6 bases). This receptor was taken from a man older than 75 with acute or convalescent COVID-19. CDR3 in DNA: TGTGCTAGCAGCCTACCGGGGGACGGGGGTGGAAACATTCAGTACTTC. Protein sequence: CASSLPGDGGGNIQYF.